This T cell receptor (beta chain) was identified during a study of T cells after somatic rescue of genetic block. Libraries were prepared by immunoSEQ multiplex PCR; TCRdb keeps only in-frame clonotypes and omits some of them. The sample includes 13,000 or so clones, 73% of them seen just once. This CDR3 is 15 amino acids long. Looked up from germline, CDR1 is SGHVS and CDR2 is FNYEAQ. The V end lost 2 bases, the J end lost 0 bases, and 11 bases lay between the germline ends. Sequenced material: peripheral blood mononuclear cells (PBMCs). The receptor was isolated from a boy between 10 and 17 years old. J is TRBJ2-7 and V is TRBV7-6; either TRBD1 or TRBD2 may supply D (6 bases each). CDR3 sequence: CASSLRGESSYEQYF. In nucleotides, the CDR3 is TGTGCCAGCAGCTTAAGGGGGGAGTCCTCCTACGAGCAGTACTTC.